This TCR beta chain was captured by sequencing in a study of T cell responses to AZD1222 COVID-19 vaccine. Points from the study as a whole: Spike as a whole was targeted by vaccine-associated CD4 TCRs, dominant at 160-218 and 743-854. No day 14 peak samples; only post-peak repertoires were characterized. It should be noted that donors were predominantly white British and more often female, and clonal diversity was possibly underestimated.

As concerns this clone: Its antigen remains unknown.

Combined were second doses at about 4 or about 12 weeks. Germline CDR1 reads SGHNT; CDR2 reads YENEEA. The CDR3 length is 13 residues. V was trimmed by 5 bases and J by 3 bases, leaving 7 bases between them. Clones were read by immunoSEQ multiplex PCR, and TCRdb kept only the in-frame ones, dropping some. The profile shows approximately 93,000 clones, approximately 91% of them singletons. This receptor was obtained from an adult who received the AZD1222 COVID-19 vaccine. Material: peripheral blood, obtained 28 days after the second AZD1222 dose. This chain uses TRBV11-3 with TRBJ1-4; D is unresolved. CDR3 sequence: CASSPRPNEKLFF. CDR3 DNA: TGTGCCAGCAGCCCAAGGCCTAATGAAAAACTGTTTTTT.